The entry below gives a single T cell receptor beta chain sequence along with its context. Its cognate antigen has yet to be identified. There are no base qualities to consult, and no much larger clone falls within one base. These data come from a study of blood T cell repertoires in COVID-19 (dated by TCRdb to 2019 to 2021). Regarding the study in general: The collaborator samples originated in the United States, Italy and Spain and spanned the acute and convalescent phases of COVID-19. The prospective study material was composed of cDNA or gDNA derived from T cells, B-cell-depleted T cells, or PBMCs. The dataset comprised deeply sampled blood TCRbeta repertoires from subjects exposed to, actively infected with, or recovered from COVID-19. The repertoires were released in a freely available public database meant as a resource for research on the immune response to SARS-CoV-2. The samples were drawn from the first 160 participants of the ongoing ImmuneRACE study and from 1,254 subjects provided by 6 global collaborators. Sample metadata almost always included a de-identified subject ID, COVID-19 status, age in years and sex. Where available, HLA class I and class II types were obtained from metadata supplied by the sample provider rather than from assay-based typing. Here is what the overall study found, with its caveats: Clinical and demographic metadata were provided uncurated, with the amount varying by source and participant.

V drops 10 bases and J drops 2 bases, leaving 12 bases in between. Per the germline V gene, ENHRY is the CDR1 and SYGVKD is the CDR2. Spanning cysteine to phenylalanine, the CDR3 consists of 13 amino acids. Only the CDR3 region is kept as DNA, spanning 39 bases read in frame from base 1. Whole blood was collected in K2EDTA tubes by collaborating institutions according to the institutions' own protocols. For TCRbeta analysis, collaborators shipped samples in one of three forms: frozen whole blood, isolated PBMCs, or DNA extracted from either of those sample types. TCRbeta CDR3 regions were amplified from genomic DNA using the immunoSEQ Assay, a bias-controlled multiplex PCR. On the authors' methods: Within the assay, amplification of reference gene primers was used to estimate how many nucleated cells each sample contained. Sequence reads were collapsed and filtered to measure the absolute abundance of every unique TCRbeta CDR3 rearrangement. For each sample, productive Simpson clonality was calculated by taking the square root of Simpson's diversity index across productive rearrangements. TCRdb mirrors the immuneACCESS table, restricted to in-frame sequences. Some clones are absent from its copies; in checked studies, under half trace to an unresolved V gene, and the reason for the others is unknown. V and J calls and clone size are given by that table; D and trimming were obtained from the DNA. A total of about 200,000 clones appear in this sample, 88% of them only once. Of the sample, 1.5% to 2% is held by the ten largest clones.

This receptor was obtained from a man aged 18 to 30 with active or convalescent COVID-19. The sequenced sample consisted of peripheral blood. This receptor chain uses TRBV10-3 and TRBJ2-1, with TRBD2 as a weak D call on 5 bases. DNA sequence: TGTGCCACCAAGCGGCCCCCCTACAATGAGCAGTTCTTC. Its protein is CATKRPPYNEQFF.